Below are 15 T cell receptor beta chains sequenced from a single sample in a study of response to subunit inactivated influenza vaccine. In TCRdb, the RT-PCR reads were re-called with MiXCR into one record per CDR3 protein. Counted here are hundreds of thousands of distinct CDR3 sequences, around 14% occurring once; the ten biggest clones make up 5.5% to 8%. The sample consisted of PBMCs from blood, taken around 14 days before vaccination. These receptors all come from a man aged 50 to 59 who received an inactivated influenza vaccine.

The rearrangement links TRBV24-1 to TRBJ2-1; maybe TRBD1 (5 bases). The CDR3 has 11 amino acids. V dropped 12 bases and J dropped 4 bases, with 9 bases sitting between them. Germline loops: CDR1 KGHDR, CDR2 SFDVKD. CDR3 in amino acids: CAAGNYNEQFF. The CDR3 region has the DNA TGTGCCGCAGGGAATTACAATGAGCAGTTCTTC.

This clonotype was observed at least ten times. This sequence joins TRBV12-3 or TRBV12-4 and TRBJ2-5; 10 bases are a match to TRBD1. The length of the CDR3 is 16 residues. J gave up 5 bases and V 4 bases, and 10 bases lay outside the gene matches. CDR3 sequence (DNA): TGTGCCAGCAGTTCCCCGCCGGGACAGGGGTGGGAGACCCAGTACTTC. Translated, it gives CASSSPPGQGWETQYF.

In its sample, this clonotype was seen many times. The rearrangement joins TRBV20-1 to TRBJ2-1; 7 bases line up with TRBD2. The CDR3 sequence is 14 residues long. Losses at the gene ends were 4 bases for V and 5 bases for J; bases not matched to a gene: 8. The germline V gene has CDR1 DFQATT and CDR2 SNEGSKA (reference sequence). CDR3 sequence (DNA): TGCAGTGCTAATGGGGTGCTAGCGGACAATGAGCAGTTCTTC. Amino acids: CSANGVLADNEQFF.

The V and J genes are TRBV10-3 and TRBJ2-7; TRBD2 aligns across 7 bases. The ends lost 4 bases at V and 1 base at J; junction bases unmatched: 7. This CDR3 region has 15 residues. CDR1 is ENHRY, CDR2 SYGVKD, per germline. The CDR3 reads CAISGISGRSYEQYF. The DNA of the CDR3 is TGTGCCATCAGTGGGATTAGCGGGCGATCCTACGAGCAGTACTTC.

A note on this clonotype: At one of its ends the junction is not consistent with the germline gene, which may arise from a read error. This chain connects TRBV5-1 to TRBJ2-7, with 7 bases fitting TRBD2. Per the germline V gene, CDR1 is SGHRS and CDR2 is YFSETQ. The CDR3 is made up of 15 amino acids. CDR3 sequence (DNA): TGCGCCAGCAGGTTGGGCGGGGGTGATTCCTACGAGCAGTACTTC. Its protein is CASRLGGGDSYEQYF. The complete variable domain, with remaining parts taken from reference TRBV5-1 and TRBJ2-7, reads KAGVTQTPRYLIKTRGQQVTLSCSPISGHRSVSWYQQTPGQGLQFLFEYFSETQRNKGNFPGRFSGRQFSNSRSEMNVSTLELGDSALYLCASRLGGGDSYEQYFGPGTRLTVT.

This clonotype showed up many times. This chain connects TRBV6-6 to TRBJ2-1; D uncertain. CDR3 length equals 12 residues. Germline V lookup: CDR1 MNHNY, CDR2 SVGAGI (reference sequence). Trimming took 4 bases from V and 5 from J, leaving 6 bases between them. The CDR3 DNA follows: TGTGCCAGCAGTTTCCCAAACAATGAGCAGTTCTTC. Translation: CASSFPNNEQFF.

This clonotype occurred a few times. This clone may be a read error of a much larger clone one base away. The V and J genes are TRBV18 and TRBJ2-1; either TRBD1 or TRBD2 may fit D (5 bases each). Germline V gives CDR1 KGHSH, CDR2 LQKENI. V was trimmed by 3 bases and J by 6 bases, leaving 6 bases between them. The length of the CDR3 is 12 residues. The CDR3 is CASSPGVNEQFF. The CDR3 DNA is TGTGCCAGCTCACCGGGGGTCAATGAGCAGTTCTTC.

The chain is built from TRBV20-1 and TRBJ2-7, with D maybe TRBD1 (5 bases). Germline assignment: CDR1 DFQATT and CDR2 SNEGSKA (reference sequence). The germline V and J ends were trimmed by 5 bases and 4 bases, with 9 bases remaining between them. This CDR3 has 11 residues. CDR3 protein: CSAQDKYEQYF. The CDR3 bases are TGCAGTGCTCAGGACAAATACGAGCAGTACTTC.

V is TRBV3-1 and J is TRBJ1-6; TRBD1 matches at 7 bases. Looked up from germline, CDR1 is LGHDT and CDR2 is YNNKEL (reference sequence). CDR3 length: 17 residues. V trimming: 3 bases; J trimming: 7 bases; junction bases outside the gene matches: 12. The CDR3 is CASSQTPSTGLNSPLHF. The CDR3 nucleotides are TGTGCCAGCAGCCAGACGCCATCGACAGGGTTGAATTCACCCCTCCACTTT.

The table lists this clonotype with a few counts. The V gene is TRBV5-6, the J gene TRBJ2-1; 10 bases are a match to TRBD2. The CDR3 contains 14 residues. Looked up from germline, CDR1 is SGHDT and CDR2 is YYEEEE. The V and J ends lost 7 bases and 3 bases, in that order; junction bases with no gene match: 4. In DNA form, the CDR3 reads TGTGCCAGCTCGGGACTAGCGATCTACAATGAGCAGTTCTTC. It codes for CASSGLAIYNEQFF.

This clonotype has more than one count but fewer than ten. CDR3 DNA sequence: TGCAGCGTAAACAGGGCGAAGAGGGAGACCCAGTACTTC. Translation: CSVNRAKRETQYF. V gene TRBV29-1 combines with J gene TRBJ2-5, with D possibly being TRBD1 (6 bases). The CDR3 is made up of 13 amino acids. The ends were cut back, 6 bases at V and 5 bases at J, with 16 bases in the middle. Germline values: CDR1 SQVTM, CDR2 ANQGSEA.

This clonotype appeared a few times. This chain uses TRBV5-8 with TRBJ2-3, with TRBD2 identical over 13 bases. The V gene end was trimmed by 2 bases and the J gene end by 2 bases; junction bases not matched to a gene: 2. The CDR3 covers 16 residues. The germline V gene has CDR1 SGHTS and CDR2 YDEGEE. The CDR3 DNA is TGTGCCAGCAGCTTTGGGACTAGCGGGGTCACAGATACGCAGTATTTT. It translates to CASSFGTSGVTDTQYF.

The V call is TRBV30, the J call TRBJ1-5, with TRBD1 matching 8 bases. The CDR3 length is 15 residues. The V gene's germline CDR1 is GTSNPN and CDR2 SVGIG (reference sequence). Trimming removed 3 bases from V and 3 bases from J; junction bases left unmatched: 7. The CDR3 DNA follows: TGTGCCTGGAGCAAGGACAGGGCCGACAATCAGCCCCAGCATTTT. This gives the protein CAWSKDRADNQPQHF.

A remark on this clonotype: The junction differs from germline at one of its ends, possibly a read error. This rearrangement joins TRBV20-1 to TRBJ2-5, with D possibly matching TRBD1 (6 bases). This CDR3 region has 8 residues. Germline V gene data show CDR1 as DFQATT and CDR2 as SNEGSKA (reference sequence). The CDR3 protein is CSAQGGHF. The CDR3 nucleotides are TGCAGTGCACAGGGCGGGCACTTC.

This clonotype was seen at least ten times. V usage is TRBV7-6 and J usage is TRBJ1-4; TRBD1 aligns across 12 bases. Germline V gene data show CDR1 as SGHVS and CDR2 as FNYEAQ. This CDR3 has 17 residues. Trimming removed 1 base from V and 8 bases from J; junction bases left unmatched: 8. The CDR3 loop is CASSLVPPGTGGEKLFF. DNA of the CDR3: TGTGCCAGCAGCTTAGTACCCCCCGGGACAGGGGGCGAAAAACTGTTTTTT.